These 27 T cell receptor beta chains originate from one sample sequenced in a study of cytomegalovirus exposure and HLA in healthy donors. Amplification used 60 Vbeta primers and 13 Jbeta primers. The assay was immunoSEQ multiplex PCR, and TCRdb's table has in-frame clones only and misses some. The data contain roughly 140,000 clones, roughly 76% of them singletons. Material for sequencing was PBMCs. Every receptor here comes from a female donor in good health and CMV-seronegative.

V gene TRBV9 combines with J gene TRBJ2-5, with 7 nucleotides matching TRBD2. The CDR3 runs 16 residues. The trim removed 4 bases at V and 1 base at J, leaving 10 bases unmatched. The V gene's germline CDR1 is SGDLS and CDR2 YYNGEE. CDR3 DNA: TGTGCCAGCAGCTCCCGGATCTCTAGCGGCCAAGAGACCCAGTACTTC. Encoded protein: CASSSRISSGQETQYF.

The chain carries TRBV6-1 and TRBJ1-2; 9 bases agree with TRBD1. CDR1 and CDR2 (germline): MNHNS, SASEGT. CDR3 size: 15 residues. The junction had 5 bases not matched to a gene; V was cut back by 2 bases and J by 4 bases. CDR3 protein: CASSEKGQGIYGYTF. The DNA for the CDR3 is TGTGCCAGCAGTGAAAAGGGACAGGGAATCTATGGCTACACCTTC.

The CDR3 coding sequence is TGTGCCAGCAGCTTAGATGGTGGGCAGACAGGCGACTCCTACGAGCAGTACTTC. It encodes CASSLDGGQTGDSYEQYF. The J gene is TRBJ2-7, the V gene TRBV13; weak D call: TRBD1 (6 bases). Trimming pared 1 base from V and 0 bases from J, leaving 19 bases between. CDR1 PRHDT and CDR2 FYEKMQ come from the germline V gene (reference sequence). This CDR3 is 18 amino acids long.

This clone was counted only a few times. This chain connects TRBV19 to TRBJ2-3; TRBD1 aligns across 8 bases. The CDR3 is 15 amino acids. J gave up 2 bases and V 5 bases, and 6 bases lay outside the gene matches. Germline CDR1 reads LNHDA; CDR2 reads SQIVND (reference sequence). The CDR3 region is CASSPQGGTTDTQYF. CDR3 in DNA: TGTGCCAGTAGTCCACAGGGGGGAACCACAGATACGCAGTATTTT.

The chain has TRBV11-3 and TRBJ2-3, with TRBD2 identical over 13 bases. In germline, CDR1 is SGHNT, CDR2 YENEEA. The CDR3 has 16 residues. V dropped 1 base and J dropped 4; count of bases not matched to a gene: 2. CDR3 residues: CASSLGGTSGADTQYF. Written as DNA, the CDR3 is TGTGCCAGCAGCTTAGGGGGGACTAGCGGGGCAGATACGCAGTATTTT.

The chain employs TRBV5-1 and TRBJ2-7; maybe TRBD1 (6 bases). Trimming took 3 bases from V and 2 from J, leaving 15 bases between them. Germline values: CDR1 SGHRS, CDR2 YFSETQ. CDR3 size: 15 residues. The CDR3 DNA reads TGCGCCAGCAGCTCTGGGACATCGGAGGCCTACGAGCAGTACTTC. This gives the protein CASSSGTSEAYEQYF.

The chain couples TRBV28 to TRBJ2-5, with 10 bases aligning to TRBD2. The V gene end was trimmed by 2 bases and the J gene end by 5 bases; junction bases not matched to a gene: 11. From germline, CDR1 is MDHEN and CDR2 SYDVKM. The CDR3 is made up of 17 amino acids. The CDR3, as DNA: TGTGCCAGCAGTTTAGGGGTGGGGCTAGCGGGAGTGGAGACCCAGTACTTC. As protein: CASSLGVGLAGVETQYF.

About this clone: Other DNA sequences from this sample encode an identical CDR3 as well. CDR3 sequence reads: CAWSDSYTEAFF. As DNA, the CDR3 is TGTGCCTGGAGTGACTCCTACACTGAAGCTTTCTTT. The chain carries TRBV30 and TRBJ1-1; D gene unclear. This CDR3 has 12 residues. Looked up from germline, CDR1 is GTSNPN and CDR2 is SVGIG (reference sequence). V was clipped by 1 base and J by 3 bases, with 6 bases between them.

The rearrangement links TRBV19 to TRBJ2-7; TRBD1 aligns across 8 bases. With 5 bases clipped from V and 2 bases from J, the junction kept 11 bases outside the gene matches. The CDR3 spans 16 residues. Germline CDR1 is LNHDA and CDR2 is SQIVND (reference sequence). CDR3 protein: CASSSSPRTGTYEQYF. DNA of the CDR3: TGTGCCAGTAGTTCCTCGCCCCGGACAGGGACCTACGAGCAGTACTTC.

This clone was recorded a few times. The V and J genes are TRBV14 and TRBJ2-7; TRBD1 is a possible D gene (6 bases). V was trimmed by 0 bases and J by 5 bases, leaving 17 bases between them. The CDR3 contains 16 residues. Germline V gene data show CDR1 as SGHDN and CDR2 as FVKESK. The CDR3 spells CASSQDVQGLLDEQYF. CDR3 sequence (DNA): TGTGCCAGCAGCCAAGATGTCCAGGGGCTGCTGGACGAGCAGTACTTC.

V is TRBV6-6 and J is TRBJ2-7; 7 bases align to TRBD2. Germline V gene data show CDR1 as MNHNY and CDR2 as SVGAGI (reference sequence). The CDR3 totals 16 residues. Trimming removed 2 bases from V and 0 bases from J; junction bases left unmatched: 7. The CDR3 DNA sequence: TGTGCCAGCAGTTACATGTGGGCTAGCGGCTCCTACGAGCAGTACTTC. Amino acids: CASSYMWASGSYEQYF.

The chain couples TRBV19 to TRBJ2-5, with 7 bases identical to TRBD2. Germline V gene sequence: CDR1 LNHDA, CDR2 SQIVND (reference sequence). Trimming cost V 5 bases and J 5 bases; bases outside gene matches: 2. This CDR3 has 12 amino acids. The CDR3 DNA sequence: TGTGCCAGTAGTGGGAGGGCGGAGACCCAGTACTTC. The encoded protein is CASSGRAETQYF.

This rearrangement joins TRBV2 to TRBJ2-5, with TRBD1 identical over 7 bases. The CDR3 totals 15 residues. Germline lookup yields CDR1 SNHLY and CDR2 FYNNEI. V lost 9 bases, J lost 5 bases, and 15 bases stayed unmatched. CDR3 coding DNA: TGTGCCAGTCCGCGCCTACAGGGGAGTGGCGAGACCCAGTACTTC. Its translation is CASPRLQGSGETQYF.

In nucleotides, the CDR3 is TGTGCCAGCATAGGGGCCCTCGGTCGAATGAACACTGAAGCTTTCTTT. Amino acid sequence: CASIGALGRMNTEAFF. J is TRBJ1-1 and V is TRBV28, with D tentatively TRBD1 (5 bases). There are 16 residues in the CDR3. The V and J ends lost 7 bases and 0 bases respectively, with 18 bases between them. CDR1 and CDR2 (germline): MDHEN, SYDVKM.

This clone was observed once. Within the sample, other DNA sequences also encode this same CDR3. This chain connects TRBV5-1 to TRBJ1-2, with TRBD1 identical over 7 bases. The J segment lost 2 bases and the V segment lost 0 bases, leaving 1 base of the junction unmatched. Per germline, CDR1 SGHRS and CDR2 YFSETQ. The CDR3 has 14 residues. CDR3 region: CASSLEGGNYGYTF. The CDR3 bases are TGCGCCAGCAGCTTGGAAGGGGGCAACTATGGCTACACCTTC. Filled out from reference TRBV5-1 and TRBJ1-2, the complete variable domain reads KAGVTQTPRYLIKTRGQQVTLSCSPISGHRSVSWYQQTPGQGLQFLFEYFSETQRNKGNFPGRFSGRQFSNSRSEMNVSTLELGDSALYLCASSLEGGNYGYTFGSGTRLTVV.

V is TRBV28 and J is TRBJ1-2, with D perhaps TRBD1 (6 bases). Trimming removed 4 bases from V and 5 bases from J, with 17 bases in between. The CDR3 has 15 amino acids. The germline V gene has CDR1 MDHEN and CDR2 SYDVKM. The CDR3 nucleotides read TGTGCCAGCAGTTCGCTTCGGACAGAAGTATATGGCTACACCTTC. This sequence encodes CASSSLRTEVYGYTF.

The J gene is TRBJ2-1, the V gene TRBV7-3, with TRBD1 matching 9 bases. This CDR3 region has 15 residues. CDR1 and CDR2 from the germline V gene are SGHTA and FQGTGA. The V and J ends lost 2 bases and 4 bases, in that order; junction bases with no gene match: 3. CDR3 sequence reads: CASSLPGTGYNEQFF. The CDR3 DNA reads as TGTGCCAGCAGCTTACCCGGGACAGGGTACAATGAGCAGTTCTTC.

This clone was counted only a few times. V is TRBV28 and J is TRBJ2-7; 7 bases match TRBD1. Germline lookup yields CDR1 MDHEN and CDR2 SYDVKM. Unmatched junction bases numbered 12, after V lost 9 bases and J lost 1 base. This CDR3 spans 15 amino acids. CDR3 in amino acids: CASSSTGAPSYEQYF. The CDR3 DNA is TGTGCCAGTTCTTCCACAGGGGCCCCATCCTACGAGCAGTACTTC.

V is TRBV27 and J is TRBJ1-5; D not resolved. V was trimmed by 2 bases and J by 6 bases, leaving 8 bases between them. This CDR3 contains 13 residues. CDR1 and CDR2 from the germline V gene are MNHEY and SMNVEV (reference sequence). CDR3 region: CASSLVGAQPQHF. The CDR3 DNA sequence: TGTGCCAGCAGTTTAGTAGGAGCTCAGCCCCAGCATTTT.

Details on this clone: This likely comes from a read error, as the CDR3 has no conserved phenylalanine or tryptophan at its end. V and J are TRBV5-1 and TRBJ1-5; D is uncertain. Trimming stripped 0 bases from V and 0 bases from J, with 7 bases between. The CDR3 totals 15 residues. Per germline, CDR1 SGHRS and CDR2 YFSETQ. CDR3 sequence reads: CASSLGLNSNQPQHV. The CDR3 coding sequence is TGCGCCAGCAGCTTGGGTCTCAATAGCAATCAGCCCCAGCATGTT.

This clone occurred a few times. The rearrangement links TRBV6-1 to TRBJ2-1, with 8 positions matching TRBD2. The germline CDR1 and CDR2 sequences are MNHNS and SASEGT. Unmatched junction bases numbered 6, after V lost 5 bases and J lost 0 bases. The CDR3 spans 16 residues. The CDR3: CASSKERGLSYNEQFF. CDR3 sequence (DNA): TGTGCCAGCAGTAAAGAGCGGGGGCTCTCCTACAATGAGCAGTTCTTC.

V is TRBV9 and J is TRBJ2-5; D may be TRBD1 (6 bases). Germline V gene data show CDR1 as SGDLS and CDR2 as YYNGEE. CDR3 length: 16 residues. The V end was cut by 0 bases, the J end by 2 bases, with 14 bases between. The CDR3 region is CASSVATGGTQETQYF. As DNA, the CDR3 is TGTGCCAGCAGCGTAGCTACAGGTGGGACACAAGAGACCCAGTACTTC.

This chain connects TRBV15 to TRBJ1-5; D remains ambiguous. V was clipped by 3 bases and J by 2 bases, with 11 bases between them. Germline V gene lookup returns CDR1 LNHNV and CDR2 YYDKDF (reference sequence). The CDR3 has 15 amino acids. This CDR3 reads CATSSAPQGNQPQHF. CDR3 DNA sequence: TGTGCCACCAGCAGCGCACCCCAGGGCAATCAGCCCCAGCATTTT.

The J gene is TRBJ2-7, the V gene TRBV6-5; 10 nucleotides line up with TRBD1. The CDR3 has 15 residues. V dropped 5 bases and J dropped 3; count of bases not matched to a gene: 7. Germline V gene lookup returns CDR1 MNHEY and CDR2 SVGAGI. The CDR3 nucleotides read TGTGCCAGCAGTCCCGGACAGGGGGTTTACTACGAGCAGTACTTC. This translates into CASSPGQGVYYEQYF.

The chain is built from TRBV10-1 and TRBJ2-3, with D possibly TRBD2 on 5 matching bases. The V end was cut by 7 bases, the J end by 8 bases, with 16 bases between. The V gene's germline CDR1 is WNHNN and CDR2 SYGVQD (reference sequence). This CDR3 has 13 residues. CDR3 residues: CASTLDSRSTQYF. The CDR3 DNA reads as TGCGCCAGCACCCTGGACTCCCGAAGTACGCAGTATTTT.

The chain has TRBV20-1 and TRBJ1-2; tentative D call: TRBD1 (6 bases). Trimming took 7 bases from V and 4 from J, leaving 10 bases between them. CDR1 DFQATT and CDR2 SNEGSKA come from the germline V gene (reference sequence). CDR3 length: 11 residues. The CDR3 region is CSVGGSYGYTF. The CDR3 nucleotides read TGCAGTGTAGGGGGTAGCTATGGCTACACCTTC.

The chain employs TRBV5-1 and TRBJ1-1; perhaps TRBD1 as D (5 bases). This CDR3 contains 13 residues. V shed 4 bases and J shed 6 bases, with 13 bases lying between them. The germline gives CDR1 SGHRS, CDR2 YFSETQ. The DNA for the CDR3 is TGCGCCAGCAGCCGGCCCCGGGGGGCTGAAGCTTTCTTT. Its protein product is CASSRPRGAEAFF.